The text below deals with one TCR beta chain. The target antigen is unknown. The length of the CDR3 is 15 residues. Trimming removed 4 bases from V and 4 bases from J; junction bases left unmatched: 10. Germline lookup yields CDR1 SGDLS and CDR2 YYNGEE. This entry comes from a study of breast tumors, draining lymph nodes, adjacent tissues. General study results and limits: The lymph node origin of tumor T cells was framed as consistent with a hypothesis, not demonstrated. The data were judged consistent with most tumor T cells coming from lymph node and expanding in tumor. Tumor TCR diversity was below lymph nodes but above nontumor tissue.

MiXCR, run by TCRdb on the multiplex PCR reads, gives a single entry per CDR3 protein. Found here are 55,000 to 75,000 distinct CDR3 sequences, less than 50% of them singletons; the top ten hold approximately 8.7%. The clonotype comes from a female donor with breast cancer. Some clones in this sample may be carry-over from other donors' samples. The chain couples TRBV9 to TRBJ1-1; the match to TRBD1 covers 7 bases. The specimen sequenced was breast tumor tissue. The CDR3 sequence is CASSPVTGMGTEAFF. The CDR3 DNA reads as TGTGCCAGCAGCCCCGTGACAGGGATGGGCACTGAAGCTTTCTTT.